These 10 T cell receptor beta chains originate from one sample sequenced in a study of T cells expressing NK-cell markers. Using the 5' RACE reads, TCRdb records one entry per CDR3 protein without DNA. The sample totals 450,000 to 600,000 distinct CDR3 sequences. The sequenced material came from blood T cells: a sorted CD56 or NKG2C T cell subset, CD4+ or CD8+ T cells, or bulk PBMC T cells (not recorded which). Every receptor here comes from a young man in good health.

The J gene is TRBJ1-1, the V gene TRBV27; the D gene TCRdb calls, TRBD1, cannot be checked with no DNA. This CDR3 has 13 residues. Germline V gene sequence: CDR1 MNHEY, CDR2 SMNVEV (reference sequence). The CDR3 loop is CASSVSGGTEAFF.

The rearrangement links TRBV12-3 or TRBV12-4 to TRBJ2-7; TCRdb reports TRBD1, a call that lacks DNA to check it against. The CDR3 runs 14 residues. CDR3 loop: CASREGGALNEQYF.

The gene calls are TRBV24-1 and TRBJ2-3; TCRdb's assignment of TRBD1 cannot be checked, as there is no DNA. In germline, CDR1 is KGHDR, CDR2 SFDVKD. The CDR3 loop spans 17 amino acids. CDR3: CATSDFGTPISTDTQYF.

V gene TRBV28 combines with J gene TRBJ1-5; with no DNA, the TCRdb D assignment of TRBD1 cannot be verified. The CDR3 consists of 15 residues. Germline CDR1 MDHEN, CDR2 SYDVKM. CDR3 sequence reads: CASSLGGTRNQPQHF.

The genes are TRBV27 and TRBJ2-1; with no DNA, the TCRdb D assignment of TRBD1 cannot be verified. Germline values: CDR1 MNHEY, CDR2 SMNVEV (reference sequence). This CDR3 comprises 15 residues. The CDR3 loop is CASKRGGASYNEQFF.

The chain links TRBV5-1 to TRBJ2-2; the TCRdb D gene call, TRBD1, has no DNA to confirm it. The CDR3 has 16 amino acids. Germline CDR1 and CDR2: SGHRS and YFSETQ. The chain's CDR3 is CASSLRTGTGSGELFF.

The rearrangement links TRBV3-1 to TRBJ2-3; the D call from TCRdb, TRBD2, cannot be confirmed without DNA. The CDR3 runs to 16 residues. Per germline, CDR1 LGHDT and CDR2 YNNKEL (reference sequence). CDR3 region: CASSHPKREGRYTQYF.

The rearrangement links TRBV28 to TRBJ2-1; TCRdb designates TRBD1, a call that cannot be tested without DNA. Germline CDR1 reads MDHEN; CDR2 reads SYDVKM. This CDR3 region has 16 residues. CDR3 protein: CASSLFRGGTYNEQFF.

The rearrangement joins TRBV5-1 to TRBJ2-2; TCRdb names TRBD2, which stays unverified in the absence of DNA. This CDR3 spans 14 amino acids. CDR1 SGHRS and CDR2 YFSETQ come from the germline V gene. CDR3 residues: CASKEMALIGELFF.

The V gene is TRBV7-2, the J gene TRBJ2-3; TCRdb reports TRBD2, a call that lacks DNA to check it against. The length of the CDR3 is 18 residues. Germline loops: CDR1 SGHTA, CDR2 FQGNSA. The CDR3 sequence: CASSLAAGLAGVRDTQYF.